Below, one TCR beta chain is given with its context. Its specificity is unknown. The template for TCR beta VDJ and CDR3 sequence profiling was genomic DNA. TCRdb used MiXCR to reprocess the reads, holding one entry per CDR3 protein. The sample records approximately 95,000 distinct CDR3 sequences, 55% to 70% being singletons. The record originates from a study of CD8+CD57+ T cells in acquired aplastic anemia. The overall study: Sorted CD4+ and CD8+ cell DNA averaged approximately 3.2 ug. Study-wide results and limits: The study found no significant CD8+ Simpson's diversity difference between patients and controls. A set of 25 to 35 CD8+ CDR3 sequences was shared between patients and controls, and these sequences appeared highly expressed in patients.

Only patients with CD8+CD57+ cell expansion on flow cytometry were chosen for sequencing. Each of the patients presented with severe acquired aplastic anemia. This CDR3 region has 14 residues. Trimming pared 5 bases from V and 2 bases from J, leaving 13 bases between. Germline V gene lookup returns CDR1 MGHDK and CDR2 SYGVNS. Material: sorted CD4+, CD8+, or CD8+CD57+ T cells (not recorded which) from PBMCs. The TCR was taken from a human donor with aplastic anemia. V is TRBV25-1 and J is TRBJ2-7, with a tentative D call TRBD2 (6 bases). CDR3 coding DNA: TGTGCCAGCAGTAGAGGGAGGCCTACCTACGAGCAGTACTTC. Its translation is CASSRGRPTYEQYF.